This T cell receptor (beta chain) comes out of a study of T-cell reconstitution after alpha-beta-depleted transplantation in children. Using unique molecular identifiers, the investigators prepared the TCRbeta library. A single record per CDR3 protein comes from TCRdb applying MiXCR to the PCR reads. The repertoire consists of about 900,000 distinct CDR3 sequences, with roughly 31% occurring once and the leading ten covering about 28%. Study observations and caveats: The study traced high day-60 TCRbeta diversity in some patients to surviving recipient T cells and thymic progenitors. Expanded clones from the graft, numbering several hundred, reportedly supplied alpha-beta T cells about two months after transplant. T-cell numbers and diversity one year post-transplant derived largely from freshly generated T cells.

This clonotype has only a few counts. Its antigen is unknown. This clonotype originated in a boy in the first two years of life who had a stem cell transplant for SCID, so the T cells may come from the graft donor. The source material was PBMCs, mostly from graft donor cells, sampled 360 days after TCRalphabeta/CD19-depleted stem cell transplant.

The CDR3 loop is CASSSYPGAGATNEKLFF. The CDR3 bases are TGTGCCAGCAGTTCCTACCCGGGGGCAGGTGCAACTAATGAAAAACTGTTTTTT. The chain has TRBV12-3 or TRBV12-4 and TRBJ1-4; tentative D call: TRBD1 (6 bases). The ends were cut back, 4 bases at V and 0 bases at J, with 18 bases in the middle. This CDR3 has 18 amino acids.